This TCR beta chain was observed in a study of identical twins. Unmatched junction bases numbered 9, after V lost 5 bases and J lost 2 bases. CDR1 and CDR2 (germline): PRHDT, FYEKMQ (reference sequence). This CDR3 is 15 amino acids long. In TCRdb, the 5' RACE reads were re-called with MiXCR into one record per CDR3 protein. The table shows about 660,000 distinct CDR3 sequences, with around 8.3% occurring only once. The data also belong to a second study, concerning yellow fever vaccine responses in identical twins.

What was sequenced was PBMCs. The TCR comes from a woman younger than 35 in good health. The gene calls are TRBV13 and TRBJ2-7; 7 nucleotides line up with TRBD2. For the CDR3, the DNA is TGTGCCAGCAGCCCAGCGGGAAAGGGCGCCTACGAGCAGTACTTC. As protein: CASSPAGKGAYEQYF.